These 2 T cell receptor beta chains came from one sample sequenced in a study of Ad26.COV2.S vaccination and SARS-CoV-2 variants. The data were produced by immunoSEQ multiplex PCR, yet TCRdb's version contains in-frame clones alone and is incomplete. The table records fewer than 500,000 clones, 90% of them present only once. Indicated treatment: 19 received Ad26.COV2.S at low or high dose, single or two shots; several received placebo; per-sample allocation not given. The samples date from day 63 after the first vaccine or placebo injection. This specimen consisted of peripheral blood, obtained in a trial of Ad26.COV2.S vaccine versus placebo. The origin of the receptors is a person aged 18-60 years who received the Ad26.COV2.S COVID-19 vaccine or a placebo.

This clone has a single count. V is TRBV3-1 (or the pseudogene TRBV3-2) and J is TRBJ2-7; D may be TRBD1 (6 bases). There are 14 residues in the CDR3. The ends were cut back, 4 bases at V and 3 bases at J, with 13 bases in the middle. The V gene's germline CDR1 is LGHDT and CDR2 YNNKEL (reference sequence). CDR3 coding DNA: TGTGCCAGCAGCCCTTGGGACAAAAACTACGAGCAGTACTTC. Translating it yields CASSPWDKNYEQYF.

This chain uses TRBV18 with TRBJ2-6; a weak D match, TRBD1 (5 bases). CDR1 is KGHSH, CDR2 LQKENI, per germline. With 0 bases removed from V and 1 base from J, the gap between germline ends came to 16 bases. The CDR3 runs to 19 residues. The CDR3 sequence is CASSPPKSRQTSGANVLTF. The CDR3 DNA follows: TGTGCCAGCTCACCACCAAAGTCCCGACAGACGTCTGGGGCCAACGTCCTGACTTTC.